Presented here are 23 T cell receptor beta chains from one specimen sequenced in a study of blood T cell repertoires in COVID-19. TCRdb keeps only in-frame clones here, not all; method: immunoSEQ multiplex PCR. The sample carries hundreds of thousands of clones, almost 85% recorded once. The sample consisted of peripheral blood. The receptors originated from a man between 50 and 59 years old with COVID-19, enrolled during active disease.

This clone appeared a single time. The rearrangement joins TRBV2 to TRBJ1-5; a possible D gene is TRBD1 (6 bases). The CDR3 sequence is 17 residues long. Germline V gene data show CDR1 as SNHLY and CDR2 as FYNNEI. Between the trimmed V and J ends, which lost 5 bases and 0 bases, there was a span of 17 bases. CDR3 in amino acids: CASSRSPQGNSNQPQHF. CDR3 DNA sequence: TGTGCCAGCAGTCGTTCACCCCAGGGGAATAGCAATCAGCCCCAGCATTTT.

V gene TRBV19 combines with J gene TRBJ1-2, with a tentative D call TRBD1 (6 bases). Looked up from germline, CDR1 is LNHDA and CDR2 is SQIVND (reference sequence). V was trimmed by 8 bases and J by 8 bases, leaving 18 bases between them. The CDR3 contains 13 residues. The CDR3 reads CASDNAGARGYTF. DNA of the CDR3: TGTGCCAGTGATAATGCGGGGGCGCGAGGCTACACCTTC. The whole variable domain, filled in from reference TRBV19 and TRBJ1-2, reads DGGITQSPKYLFRKEGQNVTLSCEQNLNHDAMYWYRQDPGQGLRLIYYSQIVNDFQKGDIAEGYSVSREKKESFPLTVTSAQKNPTAFYLCASDNAGARGYTFGSGTRLTVV.

This clone was observed a handful of times. The chain recombines TRBV6-5 with TRBJ1-3; no firm D call. V lost 2 bases to trimming and J lost 0 bases, with 11 bases between them. The CDR3 extends over 16 amino acids. Germline-derived CDR1 and CDR2 are MNHEY and SVGAGI. The CDR3 spells CASSYGRRNSGNTIYF. The CDR3 DNA reads as TGTGCCAGCAGTTACGGCAGGAGGAACTCTGGAAACACCATATATTTT.

The V call is TRBV6-1, the J call TRBJ1-4; D may be TRBD1 (5 bases). Trimming left V 3 bases short and J 10 bases short, with 15 bases between. This CDR3 region has 14 residues. Germline V lookup: CDR1 MNHNS, CDR2 SASEGT. The CDR3 DNA sequence: TGTGCCAGCAGTGAGGGCGGGACCCTATTAAAACTGTTTTTT. Its protein product is CASSEGGTLLKLFF.

The gene calls are TRBV29-1 and TRBJ2-2; 9 nucleotides align to TRBD1. The CDR3 length is 16 residues. Germline lookup yields CDR1 SQVTM and CDR2 ANQGSEA. The J segment lost 3 bases and the V segment lost 7 bases, leaving 12 bases of the junction unmatched. Here the CDR3 DNA reads TGCAGCGCCGAGAAGCTTGGGGACAGGGACACCGGGGAGCTGTTTTTT. Its translation is CSAEKLGDRDTGELFF.

This chain links TRBV2 with TRBJ2-2; D might be TRBD1 (6 bases). Trimming shortened V by 11 bases and J by 4 bases, and 14 bases separated the two germline ends. CDR1 SNHLY and CDR2 FYNNEI come from the germline V gene. The CDR3 covers 13 residues. Written as DNA, the CDR3 is TGTGCCTCTAACCAAGGGGGCACCGGGGAGCTGTTTTTT. Amino acid sequence: CASNQGGTGELFF.

V is TRBV11-2 and J is TRBJ1-1; D call uncertain. V was shortened by 3 bases and J by 0 bases, with 8 bases between the two germline ends. CDR3 length: 14 residues. Germline V CDR1 and CDR2: SGHAT, FQNNGV. CDR3 DNA sequence: TGTGCCAGCAGCTTTGATGCGATGAACACTGAAGCTTTCTTT. Protein sequence: CASSFDAMNTEAFF.

The V gene is TRBV7-9, the J gene TRBJ2-2, with 7 bases aligning to TRBD1. Germline V gene data show CDR1 as SEHNR and CDR2 as FQNEAQ (reference sequence). The CDR3 extends over 14 amino acids. J was trimmed by 7 bases and V by 3 bases; bases with no gene match: 5. The CDR3 nucleotides are TGTGCCAGCAGCTTTGGACAGGCCGGCGGGGAGCTGTTTTTT. It encodes CASSFGQAGGELFF.

V is TRBV9 and J is TRBJ1-4; a possible D gene is TRBD1 (6 bases). CDR3 length equals 14 residues. Germline V gene data show CDR1 as SGDLS and CDR2 as YYNGEE. V lost 1 base and J lost 4, with 8 bases in between. CDR3 sequence (DNA): TGTGCCAGCAGCGTAACACAGGGTAATGAAAAACTGTTTTTT. It translates to CASSVTQGNEKLFF.

The chain has TRBV7-9 and TRBJ2-3; D possibly corresponds to TRBD1 (6 bases). From germline, CDR1 is SEHNR and CDR2 FQNEAQ (reference sequence). Trimming took 2 bases from V and 0 from J, leaving 18 bases between them. The CDR3 contains 18 residues. The CDR3 loop is CASSLPQVRQGSTDTQYF. The CDR3 DNA reads as TGTGCCAGCAGCTTACCCCAGGTTAGGCAGGGGAGCACAGATACGCAGTATTTT.

The chain carries TRBV9 and TRBJ2-3; possibly TRBD1 for D (6 bases). The CDR3 totals 15 residues. V dropped 0 bases and J dropped 5 bases, with 13 bases sitting between them. Germline CDR1 SGDLS, CDR2 YYNGEE. CDR3 sequence: CASSVGRQVEDTQYF. DNA of the CDR3: TGTGCCAGCAGCGTAGGGCGACAGGTCGAAGATACGCAGTATTTT.

V and J are TRBV5-4 and TRBJ2-7; 15 bases fit TRBD2. The CDR3 consists of 17 residues. In germline, CDR1 is SGHNT, CDR2 YYREEE (reference sequence). With V trimmed by 4 bases and J by 0 bases, 5 bases remained unmatched. The CDR3 coding sequence is TGTGCCAGCAGCCGAGGACTAGCGGGGGGGAGCTCCTACGAGCAGTACTTC. Amino acid sequence: CASSRGLAGGSSYEQYF.

This clone was detected only a few times. J is TRBJ1-2 and V is TRBV27; 7 bases align to TRBD1. This CDR3 is 15 amino acids long. V shed 7 bases, J shed 3 bases, and the junction held 11 bases outside the gene matches. In germline, CDR1 is MNHEY, CDR2 SMNVEV (reference sequence). In nucleotides, the CDR3 is TGTGCCAGCACACTGACAGGGCTTGACCACTATGGCTACACCTTC. This encodes CASTLTGLDHYGYTF.

This clone was detected a few times. The J gene is TRBJ1-5, the V gene TRBV11-2; D is uncertain. The CDR3 extends over 14 amino acids. V was clipped by 8 bases and J by 2 bases, with 13 bases between them. The germline V gene has CDR1 SGHAT and CDR2 FQNNGV. The CDR3 here is CASALEHGNQPQHF. The CDR3 DNA reads TGTGCCAGCGCTCTGGAGCATGGCAATCAGCCCCAGCATTTT.

The genes are TRBV18 and TRBJ2-3; 12 bases fit TRBD2. The length of the CDR3 is 17 residues. V dropped 1 base and J dropped 5; count of bases not matched to a gene: 7. Germline V gene sequence: CDR1 KGHSH, CDR2 LQKENI. The CDR3 spells CASSPRPTSGGIDTQYF. In DNA, the CDR3 is TGTGCCAGCTCACCACGTCCGACTAGCGGGGGAATAGATACGCAGTATTTT.

This clone was found a few times. This sequence joins TRBV27 and TRBJ2-7; 8 positions match TRBD1. The CDR3 extends over 14 amino acids. The V segment lost 5 bases and the J segment 2 bases; nucleotides outside the gene matches: 5. CDR1 and CDR2 from the germline V gene are MNHEY and SMNVEV (reference sequence). CDR3 loop: CASSAGQGPYEQYF. The CDR3 DNA follows: TGTGCCAGCAGTGCCGGACAGGGACCCTACGAGCAGTACTTC.

CDR3 DNA: TGTGCCAGCAGCTCAGGGACAGGGGGTATTTCGGACACTGAAGCTTTCTTT. It encodes CASSSGTGGISDTEAFF. The chain recombines TRBV7-3 with TRBJ1-1, with 11 bases identical to TRBD1. The CDR3 is 17 amino acids. The V segment lost 4 bases and the J segment 3 bases; nucleotides outside the gene matches: 10. Germline CDR1 SGHTA, CDR2 FQGTGA.

The J gene is TRBJ2-6, the V gene TRBV5-4; 8 bases match TRBD1. The CDR3 extends over 15 amino acids. The V segment lost 4 bases and the J segment 3 bases; nucleotides outside the gene matches: 3. Germline-derived CDR1 and CDR2 are SGHNT and YYREEE (reference sequence). This chain's CDR3 is CASSQTGDGANVLTF. CDR3 DNA: TGTGCCAGCAGCCAGACAGGGGATGGGGCCAACGTCCTGACTTTC.

The genes are TRBV6-5 and TRBJ2-7, with TRBD1 matching 7 bases. The trim removed 2 bases at V and 6 bases at J, leaving 7 bases unmatched. The germline V gene encodes CDR1 MNHEY and CDR2 SVGAGI. CDR3 size: 14 residues. The CDR3 is CASSYRDRPFEQYF. In nucleotides, the CDR3 is TGTGCCAGCAGTTACAGGGACAGACCTTTCGAGCAGTACTTC.

The gene calls are TRBV3-1 (or the pseudogene TRBV3-2) and TRBJ2-6; weak D call: TRBD1 (6 bases). The germline V and J ends were trimmed by 6 bases and 3 bases, with 27 bases remaining between them. CDR1 LGHDT and CDR2 YNNKEL come from the germline V gene (reference sequence). The CDR3 has 20 residues. CDR3 nucleotides: TGTGCCAGCAGACGACCCCCGGGACATGGGATCAACTGTGGGGCCAACGTCCTGACTTTC. The encoded protein is CASRRPPGHGINCGANVLTF.

CDR3 in DNA: TGTGCCAGCAGCCCCGGACTAGCGGGGGGGTGGGGTGTTAGAGAGACCCAGTACTTC. Protein: CASSPGLAGGWGVRETQYF. The chain is built from TRBV4-2 and TRBJ2-5; 15 bases match TRBD2. V lost 4 bases to trimming and J lost 4 bases; unmatched junction nucleotides: 13. This CDR3 region has 19 residues. Germline V gives CDR1 LGHNA, CDR2 YNFKEQ.

The CDR3 coding sequence is TGCGCCAGCAGCCAAGAGCGGTTCCAGAGGACATCAGCTTCTGGGGCCAACGTCCTGACTTTC. Translated, it gives CASSQERFQRTSASGANVLTF. The chain recombines TRBV4-1 with TRBJ2-6, with D possibly being TRBD1 (5 bases). V was cut by 0 bases and J by 1 base, with 22 bases left in between. The CDR3 is made up of 21 amino acids. Germline CDR1 and CDR2: MGHRA and YSYEKL.

V is TRBV11-1 and J is TRBJ1-2; D is undetermined. Germline values: CDR1 SGHAT, CDR2 FQDESV (reference sequence). The CDR3 totals 15 residues. V was trimmed by 1 base and J by 1 base, leaving 10 bases between them. CDR3 amino acids: CASSLDSPFNYGYTF. CDR3 DNA: TGTGCCAGCAGCTTAGACAGCCCTTTTAACTATGGCTACACCTTC.